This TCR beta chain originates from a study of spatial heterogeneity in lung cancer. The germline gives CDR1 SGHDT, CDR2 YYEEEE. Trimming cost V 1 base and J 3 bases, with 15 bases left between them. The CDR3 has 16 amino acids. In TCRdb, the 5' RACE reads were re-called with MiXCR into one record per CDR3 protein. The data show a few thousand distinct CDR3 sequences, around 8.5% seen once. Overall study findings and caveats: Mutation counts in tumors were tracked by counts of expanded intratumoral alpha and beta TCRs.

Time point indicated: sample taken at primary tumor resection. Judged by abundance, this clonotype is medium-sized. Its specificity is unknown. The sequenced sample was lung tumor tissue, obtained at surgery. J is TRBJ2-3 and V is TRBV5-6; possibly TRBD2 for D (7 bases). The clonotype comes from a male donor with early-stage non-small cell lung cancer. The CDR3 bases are TGTGCCAGCAGCTTGCGCGGGGGCCAAAAAACAGATACGCAGTATTTT. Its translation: CASSLRGGQKTDTQYF.